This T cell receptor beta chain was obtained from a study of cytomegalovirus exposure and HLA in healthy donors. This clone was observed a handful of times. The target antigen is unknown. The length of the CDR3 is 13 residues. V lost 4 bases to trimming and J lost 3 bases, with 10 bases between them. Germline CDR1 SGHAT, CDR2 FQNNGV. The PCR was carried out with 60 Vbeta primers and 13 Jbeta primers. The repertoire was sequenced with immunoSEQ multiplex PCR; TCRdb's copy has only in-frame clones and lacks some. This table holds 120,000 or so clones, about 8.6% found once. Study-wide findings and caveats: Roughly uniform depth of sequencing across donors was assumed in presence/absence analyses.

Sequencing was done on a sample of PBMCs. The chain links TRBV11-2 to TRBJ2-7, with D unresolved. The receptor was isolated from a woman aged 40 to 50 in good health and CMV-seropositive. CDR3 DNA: TGTGCCAGCAGCTGGCGGCAGAACTACGAGCAGTACTTC. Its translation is CASSWRQNYEQYF.